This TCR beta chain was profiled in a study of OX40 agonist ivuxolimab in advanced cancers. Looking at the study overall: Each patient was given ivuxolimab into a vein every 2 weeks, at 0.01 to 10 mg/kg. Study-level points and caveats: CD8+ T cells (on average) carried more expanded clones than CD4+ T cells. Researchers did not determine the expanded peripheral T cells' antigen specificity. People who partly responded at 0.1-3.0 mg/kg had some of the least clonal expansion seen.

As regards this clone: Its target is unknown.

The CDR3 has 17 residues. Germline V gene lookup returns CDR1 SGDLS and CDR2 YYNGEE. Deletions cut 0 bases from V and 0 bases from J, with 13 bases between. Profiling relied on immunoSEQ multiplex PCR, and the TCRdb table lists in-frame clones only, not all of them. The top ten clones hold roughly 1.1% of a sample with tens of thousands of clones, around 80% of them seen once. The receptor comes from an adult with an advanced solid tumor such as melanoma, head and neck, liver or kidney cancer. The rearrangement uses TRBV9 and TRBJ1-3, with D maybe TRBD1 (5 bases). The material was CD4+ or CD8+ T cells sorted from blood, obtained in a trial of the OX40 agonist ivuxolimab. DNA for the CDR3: TGTGCCAGCAGCGTAGAAACCACGGGACGCTCTGGAAACACCATATATTTT. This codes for CASSVETTGRSGNTIYF.